This T cell receptor beta chain emerged from a study of shared clonotypes between healthy human individuals. Across the whole study: Each donor's CD8 memory used one plate, CD8 naive two, each CD4 subset three.

Those who donated were healthy HIV-negative adults, with no recent acute infections or vaccinations reported. Study-wide points: Clonotypes that were shared across four donors made up roughly 5.2% of naive CD4 clonotypes.

Execution of the assay was at deep level. TCRdb's copy holds only in-frame clones and misses some; the assay was immunoSEQ multiplex PCR. The table has about a million clones, approximately 76% seen once; the top ten hold about 1.5%. A remark on this clone: As yet, its antigen is unknown.

Sequenced material: memory CD4+ T cells sorted from blood. Specified subset: CD45RA-negative fraction. The origin of this receptor is a man younger than 35 in good health.

In DNA, the CDR3 is TGTGCCTGGAGACGCCGGGACCTCTCCTACGAGCAGTACTTC. This codes for CAWRRRDLSYEQYF. The J gene is TRBJ2-7, the V gene TRBV30; tentatively, D is TRBD1 or TRBD2 (5 bases each). CDR1 and CDR2 from the germline V gene are GTSNPN and SVGIG (reference sequence). V was pared by 3 bases and J by 0 bases, with 12 bases between. The CDR3 spans 14 residues.